This T cell receptor beta chain was profiled in a study of T-cell reconstitution after alpha-beta-depleted transplantation in children. The TCRbeta library was prepared with unique molecular identifiers. TCRdb itself ran the PCR reads through MiXCR, one entry per CDR3 protein. The sample consists of about 830,000 distinct CDR3 sequences, roughly 16% of them appearing once. As for this clonotype: The antigen is undetermined.

Study outcomes and limitations: The main origin of T-cell counts and diversity one year after transplant was newly produced T cells. In some patients, recipient T cells and intrathymic progenitors surviving conditioning explained high day-60 diversity.

V shed 2 bases, J shed 0 bases, and the junction held 16 bases outside the gene matches. The CDR3 contains 21 residues. CDR1 is KGHDR, CDR2 SFDVKD, per germline. The rearrangement links TRBV24-1 to TRBJ2-1; TRBD2 agrees at 9 bases. The material sequenced was PBMCs, mostly from graft donor cells, taken 360 days after TCRalphabeta/CD19-depleted stem cell transplant. The sequence was collected from a male patient younger than 18 who had a stem cell transplant for acute lymphoblastic leukemia, so the T cells may come from the graft donor. CDR3 in amino acids: CATSDSSGRPLDDFSYNEQFF. The CDR3 coding sequence is TGTGCCACCAGTGATTCCAGCGGGAGGCCCCTCGATGACTTCTCCTACAATGAGCAGTTCTTC.